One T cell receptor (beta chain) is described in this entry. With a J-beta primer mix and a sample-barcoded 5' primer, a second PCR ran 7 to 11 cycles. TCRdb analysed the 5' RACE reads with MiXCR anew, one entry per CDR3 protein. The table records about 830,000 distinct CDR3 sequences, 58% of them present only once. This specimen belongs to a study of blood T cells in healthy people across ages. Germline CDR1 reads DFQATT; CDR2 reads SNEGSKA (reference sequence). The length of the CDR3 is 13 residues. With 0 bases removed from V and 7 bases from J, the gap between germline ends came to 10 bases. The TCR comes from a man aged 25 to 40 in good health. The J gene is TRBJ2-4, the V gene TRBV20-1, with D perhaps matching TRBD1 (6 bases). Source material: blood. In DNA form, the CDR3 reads TGCAGTGCTAGAGATACAGGGTTGAACATTCAGTACTTC. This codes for CSARDTGLNIQYF.